The 10 T cell receptor beta chains below all came from one sample that was sequenced in a study of relationships among human T cell subsets. TCR alpha and beta CDR3s were amplified from mRNA by semiquantitative ARM-PCR. Exponential amplification used communal superprimers after tagged nested gene-specific primers in ARM-PCR. TCRdb independently ran MiXCR on the multiplex PCR reads; one entry per CDR3 protein. The table includes fewer than 15,000 distinct CDR3 sequences, roughly 62% detected once. Th1 cells were collected as flow-through following bead selections for CD25, CD56 and CD294. The sample taken for sequencing was CD4+ Th1 cells sorted from blood. Receptors were obtained from a man aged 35-49 years in good health.

The CDR3 loop reads CASSSGRGTEAFF. Written as DNA, the CDR3 is TGTGCCAGCAGTTCGGGCCGAGGTACTGAAGCTTTCTTT. V gene TRBV6-6 combines with J gene TRBJ1-1; D ambiguous. With 4 bases removed from V and 5 bases from J, the gap between germline ends came to 11 bases. Germline values: CDR1 MNHNY, CDR2 SVGAGI (reference sequence). CDR3 length: 13 amino acids.

The genes are TRBV11-2 and TRBJ2-7; tentative D call: TRBD2 (5 bases). The CDR3 contains 14 residues. V lost 3 bases, J lost 6 bases, and 15 bases lay in between. CDR1 SGHAT and CDR2 FQNNGV come from the germline V gene. As DNA, the CDR3 is TGTGCCAGCAGCTTTGTCGGCGGGCGAGGCGAGCAGTACTTC. This gives the protein CASSFVGGRGEQYF.

This chain connects TRBV28 to TRBJ2-7; perhaps TRBD1 as D (6 bases). CDR3 length: 14 residues. The V and J ends lost 6 bases and 0 bases respectively, with 12 bases between them. CDR1 is MDHEN and CDR2 is SYDVKM in the germline V gene. DNA of the CDR3: TGTGCCAGCAGCAGACAGGCTCCCTCCTACGAGCAGTACTTC. Its translation is CASSRQAPSYEQYF.

The chain recombines TRBV30 with TRBJ2-1; TRBD2 matches at 7 bases. The CDR3 consists of 16 residues. The ends lost 0 bases at V and 5 bases at J; junction bases unmatched: 10. Germline assignment: CDR1 GTSNPN and CDR2 SVGIG (reference sequence). CDR3 in amino acids: CAWSVHSGLYNNEQFF. CDR3 nucleotides: TGTGCCTGGAGTGTACATAGCGGGCTTTACAACAATGAGCAGTTCTTC.

A few counts support this clonotype. The CDR3 is CATGRDLRSATNEKLFF. The CDR3 DNA reads TGCGCCACCGGGCGGGACCTGCGATCTGCAACTAATGAAAAACTGTTTTTT. The chain joins TRBV10-2 to TRBJ1-4; possible D gene TRBD1, 5 bases. The CDR3 runs 17 residues. Germline V gene lookup returns CDR1 WSHSY and CDR2 SAAADI. The ends were cut back, 10 bases at V and 0 bases at J, with 21 bases in the middle.

The V call is TRBV29-1, the J call TRBJ1-1; D is unclear. Germline V gene lookup returns CDR1 SQVTM and CDR2 ANQGSEA. The V end lost 8 bases, the J end lost 9 bases, and 19 bases lay between the germline ends. This CDR3 has 12 residues. The CDR3 region has the DNA TGCAGCATTTACCTGGACCCAGACCAAGCTTTCTTT. It is translated as CSIYLDPDQAFF.

A word on this clonotype: At one end, the junction sequence differs from germline, possibly due to a read error. This chain uses TRBV12-3 or TRBV12-4 with TRBJ2-2, with D perhaps matching TRBD2 (6 bases). CDR3 length: 15 amino acids. The CDR3 loop reads CASGLTGANTGELFF. For the CDR3, the DNA is TGTGCCAGCGGTTTAACGGGGGCGAACACCGGGGAGCTGTTTTTT.

The gene calls are TRBV6-1 and TRBJ2-7; 9 bases match TRBD1. Unmatched junction bases numbered 6, after V lost 6 bases and J lost 0 bases. The CDR3 covers 15 residues. Germline CDR1 MNHNS, CDR2 SASEGT. This chain's CDR3 is CASRRDRESSYEQYF. DNA for the CDR3: TGTGCCAGCAGGAGGGACAGGGAAAGCTCCTACGAGCAGTACTTC.

The rearrangement uses TRBV2 and TRBJ2-3; D call uncertain. The V gene lost 6 bases and the J gene lost 3 bases, with 16 bases spanning the gap. The V gene's germline CDR1 is SNHLY and CDR2 FYNNEI. The CDR3 has 15 residues. The CDR3 is CASSPKGEETDTQYF. Here the CDR3 DNA reads TGTGCCAGCAGCCCCAAGGGTGAGGAGACAGATACGCAGTATTTT.

This clonotype was detected only a few times. The V and J genes are TRBV27 and TRBJ1-5; D ambiguous. V was trimmed by 4 bases and J by 4 bases, leaving 11 bases between them. This CDR3 region has 14 residues. CDR1 and CDR2 from the germline V gene are MNHEY and SMNVEV (reference sequence). The CDR3 DNA reads as TGTGCCAGCAGTTCTCGGACGGAAAATCAGCCCCAGCATTTT. Its protein is CASSSRTENQPQHF.